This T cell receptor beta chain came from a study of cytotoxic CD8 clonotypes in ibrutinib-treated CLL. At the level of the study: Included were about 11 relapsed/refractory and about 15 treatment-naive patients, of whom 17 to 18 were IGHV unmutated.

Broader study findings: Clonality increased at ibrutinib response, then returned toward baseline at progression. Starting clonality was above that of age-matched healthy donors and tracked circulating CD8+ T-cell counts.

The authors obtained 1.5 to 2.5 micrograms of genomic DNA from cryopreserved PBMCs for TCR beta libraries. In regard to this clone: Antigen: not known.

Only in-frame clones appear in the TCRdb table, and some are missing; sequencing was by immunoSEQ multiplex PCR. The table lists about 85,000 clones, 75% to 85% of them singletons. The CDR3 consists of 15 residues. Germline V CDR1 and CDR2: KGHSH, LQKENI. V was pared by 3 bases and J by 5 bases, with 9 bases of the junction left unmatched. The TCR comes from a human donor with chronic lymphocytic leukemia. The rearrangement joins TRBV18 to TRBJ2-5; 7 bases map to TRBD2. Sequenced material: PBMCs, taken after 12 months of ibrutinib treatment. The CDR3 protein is CASSPGLPSGETQYF. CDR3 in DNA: TGTGCCAGCTCACCGGGACTACCAAGCGGGGAGACCCAGTACTTC.